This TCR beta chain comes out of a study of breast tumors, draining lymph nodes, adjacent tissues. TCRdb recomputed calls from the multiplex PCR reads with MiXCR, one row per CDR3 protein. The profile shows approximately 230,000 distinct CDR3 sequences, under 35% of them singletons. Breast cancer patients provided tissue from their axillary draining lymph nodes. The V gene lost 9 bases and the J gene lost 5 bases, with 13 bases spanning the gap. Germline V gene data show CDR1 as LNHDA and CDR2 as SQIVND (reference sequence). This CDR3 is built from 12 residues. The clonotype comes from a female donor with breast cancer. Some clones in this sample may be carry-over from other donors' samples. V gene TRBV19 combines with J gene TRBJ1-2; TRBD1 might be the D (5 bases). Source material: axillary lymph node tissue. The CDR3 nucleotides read TGTGCCAGCAGCAGCAAGGGGTATGGCTACACCTTC. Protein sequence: CASSSKGYGYTF.